The T cell receptor beta chain described here comes from a study of beta chain features in type 1 diabetes. For the study at large: Cell yields, age and gender were similar between patients and healthy donors.

As every portion of the isolated RNA was reverse transcribed, the sequencing read expressed TCRB transcripts. The table came from immunoSEQ multiplex PCR; TCRdb's copy has only in-frame clones and leaves some out. Among hundreds of thousands of clones listed, roughly a sixth were seen once. Overall study findings and caveats: Naive, central memory and Treg TCRB repertoires appeared more alike in patients than in healthy donors. Shorter TCRB CDR3s, moderately but significantly so, marked every one of the four CD4+ subsets in Type 1 diabetes patients.

The length of the CDR3 is 17 residues. V lost 3 bases, J lost 1 base, and 18 bases lay in between. Germline values: CDR1 MNHEY, CDR2 SMNVEV (reference sequence). This clone came up a few times. Its antigen is not identified. This clonotype was sampled from a man between 18 and 29 years old in good health. Sequenced sample: naive CD4+ T cells from blood. This rearrangement joins TRBV27 to TRBJ1-1; D ambiguous. The CDR3: CASSFSRIGSGNTEAFF. CDR3 DNA: TGTGCCAGCAGTTTTTCCAGGATTGGGAGCGGGAACACTGAAGCTTTCTTT.